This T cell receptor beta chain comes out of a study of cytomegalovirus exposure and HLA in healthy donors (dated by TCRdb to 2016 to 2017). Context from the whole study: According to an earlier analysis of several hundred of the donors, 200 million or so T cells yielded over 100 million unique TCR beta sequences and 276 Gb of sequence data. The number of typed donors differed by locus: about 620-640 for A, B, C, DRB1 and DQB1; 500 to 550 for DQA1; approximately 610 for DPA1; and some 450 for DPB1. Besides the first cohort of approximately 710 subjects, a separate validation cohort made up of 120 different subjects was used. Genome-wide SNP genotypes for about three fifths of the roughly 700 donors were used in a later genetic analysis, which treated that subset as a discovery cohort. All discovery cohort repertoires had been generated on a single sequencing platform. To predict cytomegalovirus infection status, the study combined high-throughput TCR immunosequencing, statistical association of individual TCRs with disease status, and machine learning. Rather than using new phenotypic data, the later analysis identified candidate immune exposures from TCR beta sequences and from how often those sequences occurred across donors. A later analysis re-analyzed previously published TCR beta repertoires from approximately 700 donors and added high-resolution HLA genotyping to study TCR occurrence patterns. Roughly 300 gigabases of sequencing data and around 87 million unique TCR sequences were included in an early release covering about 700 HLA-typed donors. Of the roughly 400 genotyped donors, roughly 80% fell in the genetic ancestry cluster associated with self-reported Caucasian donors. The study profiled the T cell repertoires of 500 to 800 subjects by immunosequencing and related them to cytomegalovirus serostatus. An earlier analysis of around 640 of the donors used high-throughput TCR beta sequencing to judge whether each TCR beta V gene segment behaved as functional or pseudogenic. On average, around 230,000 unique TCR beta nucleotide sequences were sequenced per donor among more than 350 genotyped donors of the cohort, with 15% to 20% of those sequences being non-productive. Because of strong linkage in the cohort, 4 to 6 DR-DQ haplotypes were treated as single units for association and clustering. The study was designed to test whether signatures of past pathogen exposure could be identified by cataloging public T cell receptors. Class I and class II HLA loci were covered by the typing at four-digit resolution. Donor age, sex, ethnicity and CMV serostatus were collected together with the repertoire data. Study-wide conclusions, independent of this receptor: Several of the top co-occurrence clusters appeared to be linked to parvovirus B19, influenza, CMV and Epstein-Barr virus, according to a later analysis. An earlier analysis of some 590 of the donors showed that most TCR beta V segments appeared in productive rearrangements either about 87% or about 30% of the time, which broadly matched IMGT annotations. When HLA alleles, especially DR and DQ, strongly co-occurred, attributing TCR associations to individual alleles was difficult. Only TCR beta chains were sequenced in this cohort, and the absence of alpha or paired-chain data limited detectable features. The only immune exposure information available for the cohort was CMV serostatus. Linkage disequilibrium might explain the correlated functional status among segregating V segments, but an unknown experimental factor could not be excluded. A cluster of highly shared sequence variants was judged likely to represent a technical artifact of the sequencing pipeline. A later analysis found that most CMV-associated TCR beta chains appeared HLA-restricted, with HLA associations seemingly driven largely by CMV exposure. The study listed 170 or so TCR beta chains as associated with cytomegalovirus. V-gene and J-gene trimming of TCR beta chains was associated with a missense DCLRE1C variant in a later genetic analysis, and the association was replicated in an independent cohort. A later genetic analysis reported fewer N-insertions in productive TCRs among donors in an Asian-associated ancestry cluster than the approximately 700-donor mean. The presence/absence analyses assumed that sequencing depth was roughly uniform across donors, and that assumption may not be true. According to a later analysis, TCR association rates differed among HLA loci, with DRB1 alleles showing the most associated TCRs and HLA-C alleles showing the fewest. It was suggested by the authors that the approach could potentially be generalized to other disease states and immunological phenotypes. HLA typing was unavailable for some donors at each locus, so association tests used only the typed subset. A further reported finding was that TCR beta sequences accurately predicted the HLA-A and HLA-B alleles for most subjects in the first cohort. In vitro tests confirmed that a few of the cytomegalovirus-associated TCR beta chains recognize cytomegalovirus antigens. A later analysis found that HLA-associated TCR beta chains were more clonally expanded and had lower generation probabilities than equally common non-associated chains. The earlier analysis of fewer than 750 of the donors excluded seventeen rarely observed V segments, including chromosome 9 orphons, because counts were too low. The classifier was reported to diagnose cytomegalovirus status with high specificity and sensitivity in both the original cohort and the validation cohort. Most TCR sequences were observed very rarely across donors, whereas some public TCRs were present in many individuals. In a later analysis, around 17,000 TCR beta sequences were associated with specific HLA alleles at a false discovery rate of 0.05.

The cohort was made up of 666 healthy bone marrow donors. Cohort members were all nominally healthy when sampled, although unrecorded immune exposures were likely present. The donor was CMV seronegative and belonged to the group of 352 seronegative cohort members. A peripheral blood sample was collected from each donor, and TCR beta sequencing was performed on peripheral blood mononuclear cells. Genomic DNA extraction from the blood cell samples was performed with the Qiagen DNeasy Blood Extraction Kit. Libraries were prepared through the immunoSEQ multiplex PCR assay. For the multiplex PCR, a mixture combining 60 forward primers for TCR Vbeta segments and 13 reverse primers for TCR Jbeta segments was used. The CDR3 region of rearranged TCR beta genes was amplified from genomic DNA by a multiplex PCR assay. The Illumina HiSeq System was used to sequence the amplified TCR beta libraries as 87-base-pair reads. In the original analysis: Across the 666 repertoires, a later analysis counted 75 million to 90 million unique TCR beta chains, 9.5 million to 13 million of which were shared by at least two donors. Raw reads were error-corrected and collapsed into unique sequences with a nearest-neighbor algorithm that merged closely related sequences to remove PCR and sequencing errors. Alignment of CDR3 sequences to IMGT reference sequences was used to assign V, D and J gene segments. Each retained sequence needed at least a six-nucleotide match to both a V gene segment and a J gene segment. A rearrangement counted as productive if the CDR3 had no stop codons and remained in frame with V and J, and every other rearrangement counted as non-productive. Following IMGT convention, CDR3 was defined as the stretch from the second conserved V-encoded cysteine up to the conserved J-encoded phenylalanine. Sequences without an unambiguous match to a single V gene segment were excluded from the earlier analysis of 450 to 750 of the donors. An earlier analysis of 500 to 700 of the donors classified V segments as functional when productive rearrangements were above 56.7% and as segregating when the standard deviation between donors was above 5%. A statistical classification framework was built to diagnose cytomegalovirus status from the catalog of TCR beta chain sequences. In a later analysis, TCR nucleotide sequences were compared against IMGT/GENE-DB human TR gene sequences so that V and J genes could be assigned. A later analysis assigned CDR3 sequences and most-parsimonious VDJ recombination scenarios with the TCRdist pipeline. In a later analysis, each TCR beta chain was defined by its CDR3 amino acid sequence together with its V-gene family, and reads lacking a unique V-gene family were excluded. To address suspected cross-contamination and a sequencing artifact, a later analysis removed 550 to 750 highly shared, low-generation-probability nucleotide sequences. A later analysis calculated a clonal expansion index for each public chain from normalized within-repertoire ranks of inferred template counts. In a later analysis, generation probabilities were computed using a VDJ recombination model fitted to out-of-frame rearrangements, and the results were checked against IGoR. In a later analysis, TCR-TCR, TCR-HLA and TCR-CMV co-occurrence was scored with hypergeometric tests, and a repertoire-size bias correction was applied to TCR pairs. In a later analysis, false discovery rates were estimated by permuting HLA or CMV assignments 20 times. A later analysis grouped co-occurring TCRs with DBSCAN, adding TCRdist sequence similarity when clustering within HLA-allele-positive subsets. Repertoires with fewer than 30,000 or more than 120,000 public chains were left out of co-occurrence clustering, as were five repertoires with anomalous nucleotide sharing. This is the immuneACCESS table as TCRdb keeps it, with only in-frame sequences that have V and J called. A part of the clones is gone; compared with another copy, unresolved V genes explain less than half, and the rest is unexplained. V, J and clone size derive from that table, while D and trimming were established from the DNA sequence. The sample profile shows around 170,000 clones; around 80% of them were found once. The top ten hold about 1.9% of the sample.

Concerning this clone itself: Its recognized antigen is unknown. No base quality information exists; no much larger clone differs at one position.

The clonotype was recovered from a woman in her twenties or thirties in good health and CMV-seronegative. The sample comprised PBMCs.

The nucleotide sequence reads as follows: TGCGCCAGCAGCACTAGCGGGGCCGGAACAGATACGCAGTATTTT. Translated, this gives CASSTSGAGTDTQYF. The chain couples TRBV5-1 to TRBJ2-3, with 10 bases in between that match TRBD2. V trim: 4 bases; J trim: 3 bases; unmatched bases: 5. The germline V gene sets CDR1 to SGHRS and CDR2 to YFSETQ. The CDR3, cysteine through phenylalanine, is 15 amino acids long. The read is trimmed to its CDR3 DNA, 45 bases read in frame from base 1. Reference TRBV5-1 and TRBJ2-3 genes cover what lies past the CDR3, so the full variable domain is KAGVTQTPRYLIKTRGQQVTLSCSPISGHRSVSWYQQTPGQGLQFLFEYFSETQRNKGNFPGRFSGRQFSNSRSEMNVSTLELGDSALYLCASSTSGAGTDTQYFGPGTRLTVL.